A selection of T cell receptor beta chains follows, all from one sample in a study of T cells in localized non-small cell lung cancer. The protocol was immunoSEQ multiplex PCR, while the TCRdb copy is restricted to in-frame clones and leaves out a portion. This table has nearly 40,000 clones, 85% to 90% appearing once. This sample comprised peripheral blood, obtained before any cancer treatment. These receptors were obtained from a man aged 18-55 years with stage I lung adenocarcinoma. Each CDR3 is given without its conserved first and last residue. Expanded clones are given a class, and other clones once, few, many or no size at all.

v_gene	abundance	j_gene	len	CDR3aa
TRBV5-1	-	TRBJ1-5	12	ASSLTGERQPQH
TRBV6-6	-	TRBJ1-6	12	ASSSQGDNSPLH
TRBV7-6	-	TRBJ2-1	13	ASSLVGQGVGEQF
TRBV6-6	-	TRBJ1-3	13	ASTQGQGLSATIY
TRBV21-1	-	TRBJ2-7	13	ASSKAPGRSYEQY
TRBV5-7	-	TRBJ2-7	15	ASSLGARRDRVYEQY
TRBV6-1	once	TRBJ2-5	19	ASSEGSGVPGSLAGKETQY
TRBV6-5	-	TRBJ1-2	10	ASITPTGGYT
TRBV4-1	few	TRBJ2-5	12	ASSRGTGEETQY
TRBV4-3	-	TRBJ1-5	13	ASSQDVGRNQPQH
TRBV4-1	-	TRBJ2-2	16	ASSQVPGRVGLTGELF
TRBV21-1	-	TRBJ2-7	11	ARLAIAYYEQY
TRBV5-1	-	TRBJ2-7	12	ASSFGTARYEQY
TRBV4-3	once	TRBJ1-1	12	ASSTRQASTEAF
TRBV2	-	TRBJ2-1	14	ASRRTATSSYNEQF
TRBV7-9	-	TRBJ1-1	12	ASSLGPDRTEAF
TRBV9	once	TRBJ2-5	13	ASSPVAGGRETQY
TRBV14	once	TRBJ1-2	13	ASSHRTASFYGYT